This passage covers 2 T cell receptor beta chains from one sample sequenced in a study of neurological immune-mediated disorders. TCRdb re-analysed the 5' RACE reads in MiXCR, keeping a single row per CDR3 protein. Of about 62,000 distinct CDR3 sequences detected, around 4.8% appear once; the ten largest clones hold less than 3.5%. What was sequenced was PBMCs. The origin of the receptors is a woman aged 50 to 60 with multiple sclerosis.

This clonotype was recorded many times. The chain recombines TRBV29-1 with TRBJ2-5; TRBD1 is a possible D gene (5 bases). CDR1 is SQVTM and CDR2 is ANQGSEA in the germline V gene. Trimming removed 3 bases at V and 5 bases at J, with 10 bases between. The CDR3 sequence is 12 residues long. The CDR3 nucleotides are TGCAGCGTTGACAGGGCTGGGGAGACCCAGTACTTC. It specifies CSVDRAGETQYF.

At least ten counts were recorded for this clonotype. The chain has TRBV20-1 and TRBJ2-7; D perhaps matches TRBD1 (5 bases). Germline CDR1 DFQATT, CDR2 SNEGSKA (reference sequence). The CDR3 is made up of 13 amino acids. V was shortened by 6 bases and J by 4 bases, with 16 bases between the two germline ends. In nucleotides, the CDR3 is TGCAGTGCCATACTAACAGGATTATACGAGCAGTACTTC. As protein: CSAILTGLYEQYF.